Following are 20 T cell receptor beta chains from one sample sequenced in a study of blood T cell repertoires in COVID-19 (dated by TCRdb to 2020 to 2021). To prepare the library, the immunoSEQ multiplex PCR assay was applied. The source is immuneACCESS, and TCRdb retained only in-frame sequences with V and J called. Part of the clones is not carried over; for the studies checked, unresolved V genes explain less than half of this, and the remainder is unexplained. This sample gives about 88,000 clones in total; over 90% of them show up just once. Jointly, the top ten make up over 1.5% of the sample. The sample comprised peripheral blood. The receptors shown here come from a man in his sixties with acute or convalescent COVID-19.

The chain links TRBV3-1 (or the pseudogene TRBV3-2) to TRBJ1-2; D call uncertain. The germline CDR1 and CDR2 sequences are LGHDT and YNNKEL (reference sequence). Trimming took 4 bases from V and 3 from J, leaving 18 bases between them. The CDR3 contains 16 residues. The CDR3 DNA is TGTGCCAGCAGCCTCCCATCCTCGGATCAGGACTATGGCTACACCTTC. Amino acid sequence: CASSLPSSDQDYGYTF.

The chain carries TRBV5-1 and TRBJ2-7; 8 positions agree with TRBD1. Germline CDR1 reads SGHRS; CDR2 reads YFSETQ. CDR3 size: 15 residues. V shed 4 bases and J 3 bases; nucleotides not matched to a gene: 9. The CDR3 is CASSLDRGNGYEQYF. The DNA of the CDR3 is TGCGCCAGCAGCCTTGACAGGGGAAACGGCTACGAGCAGTACTTC. The variable domain in full, with the rest retrieved from reference TRBV5-1 and TRBJ2-7, is KAGVTQTPRYLIKTRGQQVTLSCSPISGHRSVSWYQQTPGQGLQFLFEYFSETQRNKGNFPGRFSGRQFSNSRSEMNVSTLELGDSALYLCASSLDRGNGYEQYFGPGTRLTVT.

The genes are TRBV11-3 and TRBJ2-5, with D tentatively TRBD2 (7 bases). Per germline, CDR1 SGHNT and CDR2 YENEEA. The CDR3 loop spans 16 amino acids. Trimming pared 5 bases from V and 7 bases from J, leaving 23 bases between. CDR3 in DNA: TGTGCCAGCAGCCCCAGGTCAGGGGAGGGCCGTCGGACCCAGTACTTC. Translated: CASSPRSGEGRRTQYF. Looking up the rest from reference TRBV11-3 and TRBJ2-5 gives the full variable domain: EAGVVQSPRYKIIEKKQPVAFWCNPISGHNTLYWYLQNLGQGPELLIRYENEEAVDDSQLPKDRFSAERLKGVDSTLKIQPAELGDSAVYLCASSPRSGEGRRTQYFGPGTRLLVL.

The rearrangement joins TRBV27 to TRBJ1-2; D not certain. The V end lost 3 bases, the J end lost 5 bases, and 10 bases lay between the germline ends. The CDR3 runs 13 residues. Germline V gene sequence: CDR1 MNHEY, CDR2 SMNVEV (reference sequence). CDR3: CASSFAGAYGYTF. The CDR3, as DNA: TGTGCCAGCAGTTTCGCAGGTGCATATGGCTACACCTTC.

The rearrangement links TRBV7-2 to TRBJ2-5; the match to TRBD2 covers 9 bases. V lost 5 bases and J lost 2; bases outside the gene matches: 6. This CDR3 is 15 amino acids long. CDR1 is SGHTA and CDR2 is FQGNSA in the germline V gene. The CDR3 nucleotides read TGTGCCAGCAGCACGTCTAGCGGGAAGCAAGAGACCCAGTACTTC. Its protein is CASSTSSGKQETQYF.

The genes are TRBV28 and TRBJ1-5; no clear D. Germline values: CDR1 MDHEN, CDR2 SYDVKM. The CDR3 has 15 residues. V was clipped by 1 base and J by 1 base, with 8 bases between them. The CDR3 here is CASSLYGESNQPQHF. The CDR3 DNA reads as TGTGCCAGCAGTTTATACGGGGAAAGCAATCAGCCCCAGCATTTT.

The chain employs TRBV7-3 and TRBJ2-1; TRBD2 aligns across 10 bases. Trimming removed 5 bases from V and 9 bases from J; junction bases left unmatched: 13. This CDR3 has 16 residues. Germline values: CDR1 SGHTA, CDR2 FQGTGA. CDR3 sequence (DNA): TGTGCCAGCAGCCCGCTAGCGGGAGCGCCCCGTAGTGAGCAGTTCTTC. Translating gives CASSPLAGAPRSEQFF. Looking up the rest from reference TRBV7-3 and TRBJ2-1 gives the full variable domain: GAGVSQTPSNKVTEKGKYVELRCDPISGHTALYWYRQSLGQGPEFLIYFQGTGAADDSGLPNDRFFAVRPEGSVSTLKIQRTERGDSAVYLCASSPLAGAPRSEQFFGPGTRLTVL.

The gene calls are TRBV5-1 and TRBJ2-1, with 14 bases lining up with TRBD2. The CDR3 has 17 residues. Trimming at V came to 0 bases and at J to 9 bases, leaving 8 bases not matched to a gene. Germline V gene data show CDR1 as SGHRS and CDR2 as YFSETQ. CDR3 bases: TGCGCCAGCAGCTTGGGGACTAGCGGGAGGATGGGGGGTGAGCAGTTCTTC. Translation gives CASSLGTSGRMGGEQFF.

This clone has only one observation. The rearrangement uses TRBV4-1 and TRBJ1-5; the D gene is possibly TRBD1 (6 bases). CDR1 is MGHRA and CDR2 is YSYEKL in the germline V gene. V was trimmed by 4 bases and J by 5 bases, leaving 15 bases between them. This CDR3 region has 15 residues. The CDR3 nucleotides are TGCGCCAGCAGCCCCATAAACAGGGCGGATCAGCCCCAGCATTTT. This gives the protein CASSPINRADQPQHF.

This chain uses TRBV2 with TRBJ1-3; D unclear. This CDR3 spans 14 amino acids. The germline V and J ends were trimmed by 6 bases and 4 bases, with 13 bases remaining between them. Germline V gene data show CDR1 as SNHLY and CDR2 as FYNNEI. DNA for the CDR3: TGTGCCAGCAGCGAGTTGCGAGGGGGAAACACCATATATTTT. Protein sequence: CASSELRGGNTIYF.

The chain combines TRBV10-3 with TRBJ2-1, with 9 bases that match TRBD2. The germline CDR1 and CDR2 sequences are ENHRY and SYGVKD. The CDR3 totals 16 residues. The V segment lost 0 bases and the J segment 7 bases; nucleotides outside the gene matches: 7. The CDR3 protein is CAISESEAGGQNEQFF. As DNA, the CDR3 is TGTGCCATCAGTGAGTCAGAAGCGGGAGGTCAAAATGAGCAGTTCTTC.

This chain connects TRBV28 to TRBJ2-3; D is uncertain. The CDR3 loop spans 14 amino acids. V lost 5 bases to trimming and J lost 0 bases, with 9 bases between them. The V gene's germline CDR1 is MDHEN and CDR2 SYDVKM. CDR3 region: CASSPPSSTDTQYF. The CDR3 DNA reads TGTGCCAGCAGTCCCCCGAGTAGCACAGATACGCAGTATTTT.

This clone was seen only once. V and J are TRBV10-1 and TRBJ1-2; tentative D call: TRBD1 (6 bases). The ends were cut back, 7 bases at V and 6 bases at J, with 9 bases in the middle. The CDR3 runs to 11 residues. CDR1 and CDR2 from the germline V gene are WNHNN and SYGVQD (reference sequence). CDR3 in amino acids: CASTGVNGYTF. The CDR3 DNA reads as TGCGCCAGCACAGGGGTTAATGGCTACACCTTC.

The genes are TRBV30 and TRBJ2-3, with no clear D. CDR3 length: 12 residues. Germline CDR1 and CDR2: GTSNPN and SVGIG (reference sequence). V lost 4 bases and J lost 4, with 9 bases in between. CDR3 bases: TGTGCCTGGATGAGCCCCCCAGATACGCAGTATTTT. Translating gives CAWMSPPDTQYF. Full variable domain (rest looked up from reference TRBV30 and TRBJ2-3): SQTIHQWPATLVQPVGSPLSLECTVEGTSNPNLYWYRQAAGRGLQLLFYSVGIGQISSEVPQNLSASRPQDRQFILSSKKLLLSDSGFYLCAWMSPPDTQYFGPGTRLTVL.

The V call is TRBV4-3, the J call TRBJ1-4; D not resolved. The V gene's germline CDR1 is LGHNA and CDR2 YSLEER. V was cut by 0 bases and J by 0 bases, with 8 bases left in between. The CDR3 is 16 amino acids. CDR3 amino acids: CASSQESGATNEKLFF. CDR3 DNA: TGCGCCAGCAGCCAAGAAAGCGGGGCAACTAATGAAAAACTGTTTTTT.

This chain uses TRBV2 with TRBJ2-3, with a tentative D call TRBD1 (6 bases). The CDR3 totals 17 residues. The V gene's germline CDR1 is SNHLY and CDR2 FYNNEI. The V and J ends lost 3 bases and 2 bases respectively, with 18 bases between them. CDR3 sequence (DNA): TGTGCCAGCAGTGATTCCCGGACAGAGCCCGCCACAGATACGCAGTATTTT. This translates into CASSDSRTEPATDTQYF.

This chain joins TRBV30 and TRBJ1-5; weak D call: TRBD1 (6 bases). Germline CDR1 is GTSNPN and CDR2 is SVGIG (reference sequence). Trimming shortened V by 5 bases and J by 3 bases, and 17 bases separated the two germline ends. The CDR3 extends over 15 amino acids. The CDR3 loop is CAWQGRGGPNQPQHF. The DNA of the CDR3 is TGTGCCTGGCAGGGGAGGGGGGGGCCCAATCAGCCCCAGCATTTT.

J is TRBJ2-7 and V is TRBV19; TRBD2 is a possible D gene (5 bases). CDR1 is LNHDA and CDR2 is SQIVND in the germline V gene (reference sequence). The V end lost 5 bases, the J end lost 6 bases, and 20 bases lay between the germline ends. The CDR3 contains 15 residues. The CDR3 DNA sequence: TGTGCCAGTAGTCCTCGACGAGCCTCTCGGGGCGAGCAGTACTTC. Translation: CASSPRRASRGEQYF.

This clone was picked up one time. This CDR3 reads CASSSRGQGLPRSYEQYF. In DNA form, the CDR3 reads TGTGCCAGCAGCTCTAGAGGACAGGGACTCCCGCGGTCCTACGAGCAGTACTTC. J is TRBJ2-7 and V is TRBV11-2; 8 nucleotides agree with TRBD1. Germline V lookup: CDR1 SGHAT, CDR2 FQNNGV. CDR3 length: 18 residues. V lost 4 bases, J lost 1 base, and 15 bases stayed unmatched.

This clone has only one observation. The V and J genes are TRBV7-2 and TRBJ1-1; no clear D. Trimming pared 5 bases from V and 4 bases from J, leaving 5 bases between. The CDR3 runs 11 residues. The V gene's germline CDR1 is SGHTA and CDR2 FQGNSA. CDR3 sequence (DNA): TGTGCCAGCAGCCCCATCACTGAAGCTTTCTTT. Translation: CASSPITEAFF.